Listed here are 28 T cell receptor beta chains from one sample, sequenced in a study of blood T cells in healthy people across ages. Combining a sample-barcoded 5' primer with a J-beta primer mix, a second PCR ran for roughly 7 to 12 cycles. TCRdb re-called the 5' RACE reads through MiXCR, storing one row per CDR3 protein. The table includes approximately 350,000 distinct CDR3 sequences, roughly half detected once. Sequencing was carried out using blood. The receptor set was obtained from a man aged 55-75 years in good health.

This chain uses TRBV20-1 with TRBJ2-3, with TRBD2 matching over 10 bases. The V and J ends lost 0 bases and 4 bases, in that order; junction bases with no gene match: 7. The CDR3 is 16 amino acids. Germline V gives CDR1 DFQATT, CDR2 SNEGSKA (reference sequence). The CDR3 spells CSAREPTSGAPDTQYF. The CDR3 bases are TGCAGTGCTAGAGAGCCAACTAGCGGGGCCCCAGATACGCAGTATTTT.

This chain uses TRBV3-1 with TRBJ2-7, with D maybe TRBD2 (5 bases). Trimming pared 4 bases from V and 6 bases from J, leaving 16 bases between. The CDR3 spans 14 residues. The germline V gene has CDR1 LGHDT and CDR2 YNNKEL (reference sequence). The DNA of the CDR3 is TGTGCCAGCAGCCGGAGGAATGTGGCGGTCGAGCAGTACTTC. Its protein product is CASSRRNVAVEQYF.

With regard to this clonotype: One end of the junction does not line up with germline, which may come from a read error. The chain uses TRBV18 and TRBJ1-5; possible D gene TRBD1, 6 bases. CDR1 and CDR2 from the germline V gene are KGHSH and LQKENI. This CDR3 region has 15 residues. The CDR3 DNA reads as TGTGCCAGCCCACCCGCGGGGGCAAGCAATCAGCCCCAGCATTTT. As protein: CASPPAGASNQPQHF.

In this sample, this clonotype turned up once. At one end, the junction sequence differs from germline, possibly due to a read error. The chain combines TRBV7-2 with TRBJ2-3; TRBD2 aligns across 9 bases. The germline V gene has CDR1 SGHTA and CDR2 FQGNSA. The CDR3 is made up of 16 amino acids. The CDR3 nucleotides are TGTGCCAGCAGCTTAGTACTAGCGGGTGCCACAGATATGCAGTATTTT. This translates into CASSLVLAGATDMQYF.

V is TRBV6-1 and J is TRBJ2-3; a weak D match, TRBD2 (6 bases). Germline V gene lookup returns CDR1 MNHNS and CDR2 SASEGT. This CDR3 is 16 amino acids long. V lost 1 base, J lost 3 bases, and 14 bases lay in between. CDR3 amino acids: CASSEVAGRATDTQYF. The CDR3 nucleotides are TGTGCCAGCAGTGAAGTTGCGGGAAGAGCAACAGATACGCAGTATTTT.

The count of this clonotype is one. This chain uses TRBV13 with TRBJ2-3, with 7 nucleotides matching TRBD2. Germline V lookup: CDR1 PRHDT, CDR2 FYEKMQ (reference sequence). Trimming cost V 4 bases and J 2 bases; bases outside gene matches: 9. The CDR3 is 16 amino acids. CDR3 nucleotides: TGTGCCAGCAGCTCCATAGTGGGAGGGCCCACAGATACGCAGTATTTT. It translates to CASSSIVGGPTDTQYF.

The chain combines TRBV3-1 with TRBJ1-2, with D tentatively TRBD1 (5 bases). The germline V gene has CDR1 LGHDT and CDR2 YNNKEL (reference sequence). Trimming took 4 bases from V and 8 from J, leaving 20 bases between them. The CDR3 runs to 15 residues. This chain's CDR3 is CASSRGRAGPNGYTF. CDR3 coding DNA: TGTGCCAGCAGCCGGGGGAGGGCAGGGCCTAACGGCTACACCTTC.

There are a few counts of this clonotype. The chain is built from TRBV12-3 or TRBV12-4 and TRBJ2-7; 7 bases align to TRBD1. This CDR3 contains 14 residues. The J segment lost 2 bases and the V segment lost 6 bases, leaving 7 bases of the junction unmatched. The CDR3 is CASRPDRRPYEQYF. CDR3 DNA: TGTGCCAGCAGACCGGACAGGAGACCCTACGAGCAGTACTTC.

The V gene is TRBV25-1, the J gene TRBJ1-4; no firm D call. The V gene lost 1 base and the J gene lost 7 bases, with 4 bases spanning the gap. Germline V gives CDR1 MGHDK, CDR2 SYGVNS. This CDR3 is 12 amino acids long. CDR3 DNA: TGTGCCAGCAGTGAATGGGGTGAAAAACTGTTTTTT. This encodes CASSEWGEKLFF.

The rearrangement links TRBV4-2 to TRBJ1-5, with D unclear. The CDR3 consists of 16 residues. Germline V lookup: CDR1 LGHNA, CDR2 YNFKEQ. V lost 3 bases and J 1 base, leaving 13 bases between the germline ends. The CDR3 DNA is TGTGCCAGCAGCCAGGCGGATTCGCCGAGCAATCAGCCCCAGCATTTT. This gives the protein CASSQADSPSNQPQHF.

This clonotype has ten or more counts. The CDR3 spells CASSLSAGGLYEQYF. The CDR3 DNA reads TGTGCCAGCAGTTTATCGGCGGGAGGACTTTACGAGCAGTACTTC. The chain joins TRBV28 to TRBJ2-7; 8 bases align to TRBD2. The CDR3 is 15 amino acids. Germline loops: CDR1 MDHEN, CDR2 SYDVKM. J lost 4 bases, V lost 1 base, and 6 bases had no gene match.

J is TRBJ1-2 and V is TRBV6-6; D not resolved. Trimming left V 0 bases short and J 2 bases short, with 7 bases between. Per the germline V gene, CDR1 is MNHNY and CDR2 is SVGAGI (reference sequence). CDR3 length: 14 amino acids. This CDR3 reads CASSYSGRNYGYTF. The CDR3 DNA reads TGTGCCAGCAGTTACTCCGGGAGGAACTATGGCTACACCTTC.

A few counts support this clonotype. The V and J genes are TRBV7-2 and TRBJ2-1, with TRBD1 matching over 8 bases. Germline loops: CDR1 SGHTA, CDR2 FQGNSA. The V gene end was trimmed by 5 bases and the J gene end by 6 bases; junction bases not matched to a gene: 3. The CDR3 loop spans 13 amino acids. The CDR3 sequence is CASSATGGNEQFF. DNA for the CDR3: TGTGCCAGCAGCGCAACAGGGGGCAATGAGCAGTTCTTC. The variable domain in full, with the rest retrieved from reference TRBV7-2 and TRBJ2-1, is GAGVSQSPSNKVTEKGKDVELRCDPISGHTALYWYRQSLGQGLEFLIYFQGNSAPDKSGLPSDRFSAERTGGSVSTLTIQRTQQEDSAVYLCASSATGGNEQFFGPGTRLTVL.

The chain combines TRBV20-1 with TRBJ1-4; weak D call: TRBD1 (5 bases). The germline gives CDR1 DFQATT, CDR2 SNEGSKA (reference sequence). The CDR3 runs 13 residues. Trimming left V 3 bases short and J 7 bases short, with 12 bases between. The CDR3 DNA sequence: TGCAGTGCTAGGGGCATTAGGGGTGAAAAACTGTTTTTT. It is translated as CSARGIRGEKLFF.

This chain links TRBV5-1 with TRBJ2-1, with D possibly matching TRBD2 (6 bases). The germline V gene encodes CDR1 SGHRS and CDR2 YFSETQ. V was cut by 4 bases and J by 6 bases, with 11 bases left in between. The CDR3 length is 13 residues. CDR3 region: CASSEGLLNEQFF. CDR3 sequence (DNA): TGCGCCAGCAGCGAGGGACTCCTCAATGAGCAGTTCTTC.

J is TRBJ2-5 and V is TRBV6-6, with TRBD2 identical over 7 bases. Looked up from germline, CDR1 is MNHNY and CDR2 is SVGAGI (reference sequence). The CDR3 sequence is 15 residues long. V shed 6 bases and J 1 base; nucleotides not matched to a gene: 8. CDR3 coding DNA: TGTGCCAGCAGGGGGGGGGAGGCCCTCCAAGAGACCCAGTACTTC. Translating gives CASRGGEALQETQYF.

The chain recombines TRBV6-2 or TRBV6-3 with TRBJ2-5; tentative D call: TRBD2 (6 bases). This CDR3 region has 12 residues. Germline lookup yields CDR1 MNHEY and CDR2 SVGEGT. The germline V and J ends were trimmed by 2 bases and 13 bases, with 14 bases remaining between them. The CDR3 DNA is TGTGCCAGCAGTTACCCTACTCTAGCGCCGTACTTC. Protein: CASSYPTLAPYF.

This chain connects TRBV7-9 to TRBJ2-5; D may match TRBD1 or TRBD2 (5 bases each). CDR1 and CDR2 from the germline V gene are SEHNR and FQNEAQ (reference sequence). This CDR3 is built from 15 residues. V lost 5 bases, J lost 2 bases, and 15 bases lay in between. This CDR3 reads CASSQKWDDQETQYF. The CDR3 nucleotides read TGTGCCAGCAGCCAAAAGTGGGACGATCAAGAGACCCAGTACTTC.

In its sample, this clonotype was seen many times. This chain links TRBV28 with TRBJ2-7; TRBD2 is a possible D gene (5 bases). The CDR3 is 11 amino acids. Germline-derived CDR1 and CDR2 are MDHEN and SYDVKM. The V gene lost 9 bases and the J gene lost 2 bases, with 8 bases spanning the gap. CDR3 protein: CASSGAYEQYF. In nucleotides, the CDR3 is TGTGCCAGTTCCGGGGCCTACGAGCAGTACTTC.

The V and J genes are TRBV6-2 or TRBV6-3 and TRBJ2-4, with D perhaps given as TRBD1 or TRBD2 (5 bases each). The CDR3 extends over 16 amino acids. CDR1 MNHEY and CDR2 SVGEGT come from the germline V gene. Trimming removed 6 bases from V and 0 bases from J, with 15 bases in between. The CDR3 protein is CASRPGTLLAKNIQYF. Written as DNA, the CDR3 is TGTGCCAGCAGACCAGGGACCCTATTAGCCAAAAACATTCAGTACTTC.

The CDR3 bases are TGTGCCAGCAGCGGAAGACTAGGGACAAACACCGGGGAGCTGTTTTTT. This codes for CASSGRLGTNTGELFF. The chain is built from TRBV9 and TRBJ2-2; D tentatively fits TRBD1 or TRBD2 (6 bases each). Per the germline V gene, CDR1 is SGDLS and CDR2 is YYNGEE. CDR3 length: 16 residues. Trimming pared 3 bases from V and 2 bases from J, leaving 14 bases between. Combining the CDR3 with reference TRBV9 and TRBJ2-2 gives the whole variable domain DSGVTQTPKHLITATGQRVTLRCSPRSGDLSVYWYQQSLDQGLQFLIQYYNGEERAKGNILERFSAQQFPDLHSELNLSSLELGDSALYFCASSGRLGTNTGELFFGEGSRLTVL.

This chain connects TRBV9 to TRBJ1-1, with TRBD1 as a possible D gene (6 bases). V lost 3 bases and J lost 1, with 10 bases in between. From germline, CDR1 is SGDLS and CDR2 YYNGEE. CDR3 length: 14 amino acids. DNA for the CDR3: TGTGCCAGCAGCGATGGGGGCGAGAACACTGAAGCTTTCTTT. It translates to CASSDGGENTEAFF.

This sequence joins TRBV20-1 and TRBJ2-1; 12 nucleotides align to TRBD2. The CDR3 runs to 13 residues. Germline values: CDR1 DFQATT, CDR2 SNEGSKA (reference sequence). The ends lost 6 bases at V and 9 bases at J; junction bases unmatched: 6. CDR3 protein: CSAPTSGSTEQFF. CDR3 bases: TGCAGTGCACCGACTAGCGGGAGCACTGAGCAGTTCTTC.

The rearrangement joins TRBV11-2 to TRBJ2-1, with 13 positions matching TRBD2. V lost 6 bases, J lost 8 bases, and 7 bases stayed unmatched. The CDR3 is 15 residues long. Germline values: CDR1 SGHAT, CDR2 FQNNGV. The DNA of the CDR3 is TGTGCCAGCAGAACGGGACTAGCGGGAAGCGATGAGCAGTTCTTC. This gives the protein CASRTGLAGSDEQFF.

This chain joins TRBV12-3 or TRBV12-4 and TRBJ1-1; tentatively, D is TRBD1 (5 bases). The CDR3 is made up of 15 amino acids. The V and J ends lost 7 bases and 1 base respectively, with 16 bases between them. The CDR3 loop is CASTGTGRRNTEAFF. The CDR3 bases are TGTGCCAGCACCGGTACGGGACGACGGAACACTGAAGCTTTCTTT.

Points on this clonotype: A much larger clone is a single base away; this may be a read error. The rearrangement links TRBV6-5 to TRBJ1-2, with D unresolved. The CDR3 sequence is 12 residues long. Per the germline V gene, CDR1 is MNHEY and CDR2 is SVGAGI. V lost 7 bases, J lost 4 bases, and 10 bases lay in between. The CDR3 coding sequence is TGTGCCAGCAACTTAGGAGGCTATGGCTACACCTTC. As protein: CASNLGGYGYTF.

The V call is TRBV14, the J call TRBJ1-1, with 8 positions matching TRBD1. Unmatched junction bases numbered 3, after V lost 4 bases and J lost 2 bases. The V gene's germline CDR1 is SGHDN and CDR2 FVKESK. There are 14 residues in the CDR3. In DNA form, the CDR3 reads TGTGCCAGCAGCCCCGACAGGGGAAACACTGAAGCTTTCTTT. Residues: CASSPDRGNTEAFF. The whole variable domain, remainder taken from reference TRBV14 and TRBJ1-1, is EAGVTQFPSHSVIEKGQTVTLRCDPISGHDNLYWYRRVMGKEIKFLLHFVKESKQDESGMPNNRFLAERTGGTYSTLKVQPAELEDSGVYFCASSPDRGNTEAFFGQGTRLTVV.

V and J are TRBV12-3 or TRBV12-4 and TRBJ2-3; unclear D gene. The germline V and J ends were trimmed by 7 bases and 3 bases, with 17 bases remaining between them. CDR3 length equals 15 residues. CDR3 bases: TGTGCCAGCAACAAGACACCGAGCAGGACAGATACGCAGTATTTT. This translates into CASNKTPSRTDTQYF.